This TCR beta chain derives from a study of regulatory T cells in long-lasting Graves disease. Regarding the study as a whole: Among the persistent patients, about 3,000 public clonotypes were shared, more than the approximately 1,000 shared among new patients.

Sequencing libraries for TCR beta were prepared with iRepertoire HTBI primers and Arm-PCR of CDR3 regions. Each CDR3 protein is one row after TCRdb ran MiXCR on the multiplex PCR reads. The sample has 300,000 to 400,000 distinct CDR3 sequences; around a sixth are singletons. Germline CDR1 is SGHRS and CDR2 is YFSETQ. With 2 bases removed from V and 5 bases from J, the gap between germline ends came to 13 bases. This CDR3 comprises 14 residues. Of note for this clonotype: Antigen unknown.

Indicated time point: newly diagnosed GD, antithyroid drugs for less than 3 months. With RNA extracted from PBMCs as input, the TCR library was made. The chain is built from TRBV5-1 and TRBJ2-5; weak D call: TRBD1 (6 bases). The clonotype was recovered from a female donor with Graves disease. The specimen comprised peripheral blood mononuclear cells (PBMCs), sampled at new diagnosis, from a patient treated with antithyroid drugs. The CDR3 here is CASSLQGNGETQYF. Here the CDR3 DNA reads TGCGCCAGCAGCTTACAGGGTAATGGGGAGACCCAGTACTTC.